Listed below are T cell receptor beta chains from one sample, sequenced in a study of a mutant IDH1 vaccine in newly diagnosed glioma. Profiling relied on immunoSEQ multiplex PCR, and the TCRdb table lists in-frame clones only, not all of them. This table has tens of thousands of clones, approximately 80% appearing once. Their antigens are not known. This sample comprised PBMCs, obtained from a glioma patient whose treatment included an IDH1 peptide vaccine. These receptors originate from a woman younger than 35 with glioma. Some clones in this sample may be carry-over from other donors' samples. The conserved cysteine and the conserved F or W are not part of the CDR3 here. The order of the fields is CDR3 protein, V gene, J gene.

CDR3: ASSSRLAGAIEQF
V: TRBV5-4
J: TRBJ2-1

CDR3: ASSLISGSYEQY
V: TRBV5-1
J: TRBJ2-7

CDR3: ASSPGTTEAF
V: TRBV7-2
J: TRBJ1-1

CDR3: ASSQGRASGRTDTQY
V: TRBV4-1
J: TRBJ2-3

CDR3: ASSEGRGNYGYT
V: TRBV6-1
J: TRBJ1-2

CDR3: ATCSYNSPLH
V: TRBV19
J: TRBJ1-6

CDR3: ASSLVETGELF
V: TRBV6-4
J: TRBJ2-2

CDR3: SVALAKNIQY
V: TRBV29-1
J: TRBJ2-4

CDR3: ASSSPAHNEQF
V: TRBV5-4
J: TRBJ2-1

CDR3: ATALGSYEQY
V: TRBV25-1
J: .

CDR3: AWGLTGGYEQY
V: TRBV30
J: TRBJ2-7

CDR3: ASSVQGFYGYT
V: TRBV27
J: TRBJ1-2

CDR3: ASSPRLVGETQY
V: TRBV14
J: TRBJ2-5

CDR3: ASSGLGGSNQPQH
V: TRBV7-8
J: TRBJ1-5